This T cell receptor (beta chain) was obtained from a study of blood T cell repertoires in COVID-19. Assay: immunoSEQ multiplex PCR; the TCRdb copy retains only in-frame clones and omits some. Of 80,000 to 100,000 clones detected, less than 85% appear once; the ten largest clones hold about 3.9%. The CDR3 covers 16 residues. Germline CDR1 reads MDHEN; CDR2 reads SYDVKM. The J segment lost 3 bases and the V segment lost 1 base, leaving 2 bases of the junction unmatched. This TCR came from a man between 70 and 80 years old with COVID-19, enrolled during active disease. Sequencing used peripheral blood. The V gene is TRBV28, the J gene TRBJ2-5; 13 nucleotides match TRBD2. This CDR3 reads CASSLSGLAGKETQYF. In DNA form, the CDR3 reads TGTGCCAGCAGTTTATCGGGACTAGCGGGAAAAGAGACCCAGTACTTC.